This T cell receptor (beta chain) was identified in a study of blood T cell repertoires in COVID-19. Germline CDR1 is KGHSH and CDR2 is LQKENI. V shed 8 bases and J shed 1 base, with 12 bases lying between them. The CDR3 is made up of 14 amino acids. Data came from immunoSEQ multiplex PCR; TCRdb stores just in-frame clones and leaves some out. The sample includes 430,000 or so clones, 80% to 90% seen only once; the top ten take roughly 0.87%. The V and J genes are TRBV18 and TRBJ1-3; D gene unclear. This sequence originates from a young man with COVID-19, enrolled during active disease. The sample taken for sequencing was peripheral blood. In DNA, the CDR3 is TGTGCCAGCCGACCCCGCGGGTCTGGAAACACCATATATTTT. Encoded protein: CASRPRGSGNTIYF.